The source of this T cell receptor beta chain is a study of shared clonotypes between healthy human individuals. Original data processing: For the immunoSEQ data, sequences were junction-only without quality scores, so filtering differed. Sequenced by immunoSEQ multiplex PCR; TCRdb stores in-frame clones only, minus some. V, J and clone size are taken as reported in that table, and D and trimming were inferred from the DNA itself. Of a few million clones in the sample, over 90% are singletons; the top ten hold roughly 0.36%. The germline V gene has CDR1 SGHTS and CDR2 YDEGEE. V gave up 0 bases and J gave up 0 bases, with 10 bases separating them. The CDR3 extends over 15 amino acids.

V and J are TRBV5-8 and TRBJ2-7; maybe TRBD2 (5 bases). The sample taken for sequencing was naive CD4+ T cells from PBMCs. Subset noted: CD45RA+ positively selected. This TCR derives from a man aged 18 to 29 in good health. Some clones in this sample may be carry-over from other donors' samples. CDR3 sequence: CASSLGTGSSYEQYF. CDR3 nucleotide sequence: TGTGCCAGCAGCTTGGGTACGGGGAGCTCCTACGAGCAGTACTTC.